This T cell receptor beta chain was captured in a study of cytomegalovirus exposure and HLA in healthy donors. V trimming: 4 bases; J trimming: 5 bases; junction bases outside the gene matches: 6. From germline, CDR1 is SNHLY and CDR2 FYNNEI. This CDR3 is 14 amino acids long. The primer mix had 60 Vbeta and 13 Jbeta primers. Profiling relied on immunoSEQ multiplex PCR, and the TCRdb table lists in-frame clones only, not all of them. Counted here are under 200,000 clones, approximately 84% occurring once; the ten biggest clones make up roughly 2.8%. The TCR was taken from a woman aged 45 to 65 in good health and CMV-seropositive. The J gene is TRBJ2-5, the V gene TRBV2, with 8 bases fitting TRBD2. Sample: PBMCs. CDR3 bases: TGTGCCAGCAGTGTCCTCGGGGGGGGCGAGACCCAGTACTTC. This translates into CASSVLGGGETQYF.